Presented here are 20 T cell receptor beta chains from one specimen sequenced in a study of control samples from healthy donors and cancer patients. The repertoire was sequenced with immunoSEQ multiplex PCR; TCRdb's copy has only in-frame clones and lacks some. The sample records around 140,000 clones, 85% to 90% being singletons. The specimen sequenced was PBMCs. These receptors were collected from a man aged 50 to 60 with head and neck cancer.

This clone was seen a few times. The rearrangement uses TRBV12-3 or TRBV12-4 and TRBJ2-7; 7 bases map to TRBD1. V shed 5 bases, J shed 3 bases, and the junction held 4 bases outside the gene matches. The CDR3 runs 13 residues. The CDR3 loop reads CASSNTGVYEQYF. The CDR3, as DNA: TGTGCCAGCAGTAACACAGGGGTCTACGAGCAGTACTTC.

CDR3 sequence: CASISAGGWETQYF. Here the CDR3 DNA reads TGTGCCAGCATCTCAGCGGGGGGCTGGGAGACCCAGTACTTC. The rearrangement uses TRBV7-6 and TRBJ2-5, with 9 positions matching TRBD2. The CDR3 extends over 14 amino acids. V trimming: 7 bases; J trimming: 5 bases; junction bases outside the gene matches: 8. Per the germline V gene, CDR1 is SGHVS and CDR2 is FNYEAQ.

V gene TRBV19 combines with J gene TRBJ1-6, with no clear D. V was clipped by 4 bases and J by 7 bases, with 17 bases between them. The CDR3 contains 16 residues. Looked up from germline, CDR1 is LNHDA and CDR2 is SQIVND (reference sequence). Here the CDR3 reads CASSTTTTGFNSPLHF. The CDR3 DNA reads TGTGCCAGTAGTACAACTACCACCGGGTTCAATTCACCCCTCCACTTT.

The rearrangement uses TRBV20-1 and TRBJ2-5; D is unclear. The CDR3 extends over 10 amino acids. Per germline, CDR1 DFQATT and CDR2 SNEGSKA (reference sequence). V was trimmed by 5 bases and J by 5 bases, leaving 6 bases between them. The CDR3, as DNA: TGCAGTGCTCCAGTTGAGACCCAGTACTTC. It encodes CSAPVETQYF.

The table lists this clone with a count of one. The chain combines TRBV24-1 with TRBJ2-3; tentatively, D is TRBD2 (6 bases). CDR1 and CDR2 from the germline V gene are KGHDR and SFDVKD. V was shortened by 4 bases and J by 6 bases, with 10 bases between the two germline ends. The CDR3 sequence is 13 residues long. CDR3 in amino acids: CATSEPGRDTQYF. The DNA for the CDR3 is TGTGCCACCAGTGAGCCAGGGAGGGATACGCAGTATTTT.

Only a few counts were recorded for this clone. The V and J genes are TRBV5-1 and TRBJ2-2; TRBD2 agrees at 8 bases. V dropped 3 bases and J dropped 3; count of bases not matched to a gene: 4. The CDR3 has 15 amino acids. Germline assignment: CDR1 SGHRS and CDR2 YFSETQ. For the CDR3, the DNA is TGCGCCAGCAGCTCGGGACTAGGGGACACCGGGGAGCTGTTTTTT. It translates to CASSSGLGDTGELFF.

The CDR3 DNA sequence: TGTGCCAGCAGTTCCGGAGGGGGCGGCAATCAGCCCCAGCATTTT. Its translation: CASSSGGGGNQPQHF. J is TRBJ1-5 and V is TRBV28; 7 bases agree with TRBD1. Germline assignment: CDR1 MDHEN and CDR2 SYDVKM. The CDR3 runs to 15 residues. V lost 4 bases to trimming and J lost 2 bases; unmatched junction nucleotides: 5.

The chain links TRBV6-1 to TRBJ1-4, with D unresolved. CDR3 length: 16 amino acids. V was clipped by 0 bases and J by 1 base, with 9 bases between them. Germline CDR1 MNHNS, CDR2 SASEGT. The CDR3 DNA reads as TGTGCCAGCAGTGAAGCGCTGGGAGGAACTAATGAAAAACTGTTTTTT. Translation gives CASSEALGGTNEKLFF.

This clone was seen more than once but under ten times. V usage is TRBV11-2 and J usage is TRBJ1-4; tentative D call: TRBD1 (6 bases). The germline V gene encodes CDR1 SGHAT and CDR2 FQNNGV. The CDR3 has 14 amino acids. V was trimmed by 0 bases and J by 8 bases, leaving 10 bases between them. Here the CDR3 reads CASSLDRGNEKLFF. The DNA of the CDR3 is TGTGCCAGCAGCTTAGACAGGGGAAACGAAAAACTGTTTTTT.

The genes are TRBV27 and TRBJ2-1; no firm D call. V was clipped by 3 bases and J by 5 bases, with 8 bases between them. Germline CDR1 and CDR2: MNHEY and SMNVEV (reference sequence). The CDR3 length is 13 residues. DNA of the CDR3: TGTGCCAGCAGTTTTTCAGGAGACAATGAGCAGTTCTTC. Its protein product is CASSFSGDNEQFF.

The V call is TRBV7-3, the J call TRBJ2-1, with D tentatively TRBD1 (5 bases). The CDR3 totals 13 residues. The germline V gene encodes CDR1 SGHTA and CDR2 FQGTGA. V lost 5 bases and J lost 6, with 11 bases in between. CDR3 bases: TGTGCCAGCAGCAGAGACAGTTTCAATGAGCAGTTCTTC. Translated: CASSRDSFNEQFF.

The chain joins TRBV6-5 to TRBJ2-7; 8 positions agree with TRBD1. Trimming at V came to 8 bases and at J to 5 bases, leaving 11 bases not matched to a gene. The CDR3 consists of 14 residues. Per the germline V gene, CDR1 is MNHEY and CDR2 is SVGAGI. The CDR3 reads CASEAQGQGNEQYF. The CDR3, as DNA: TGTGCCAGCGAGGCCCAAGGACAGGGAAACGAGCAGTACTTC.

The chain carries TRBV6-5 and TRBJ2-1, with 11 bases that match TRBD1. V gave up 5 bases and J gave up 16 bases; unmatched junction bases: 7. This CDR3 has 12 amino acids. Germline V gene lookup returns CDR1 MNHEY and CDR2 SVGAGI. In nucleotides, the CDR3 is TGTGCCAGCAGTCAAACCGGGACAGGGGGTTTCTTC. As protein: CASSQTGTGGFF.

The chain recombines TRBV19 with TRBJ1-1; D possibly corresponds to TRBD1 (6 bases). Trimming took 2 bases from V and 1 from J, leaving 11 bases between them. Germline loops: CDR1 LNHDA, CDR2 SQIVND (reference sequence). The CDR3 runs to 15 residues. The CDR3, as DNA: TGTGCCAGTAGTATACCGGGACATCGGAACACTGAAGCTTTCTTT. Encoded protein: CASSIPGHRNTEAFF. Complete variable domain (other parts from reference TRBV19 and TRBJ1-1): DGGITQSPKYLFRKEGQNVTLSCEQNLNHDAMYWYRQDPGQGLRLIYYSQIVNDFQKGDIAEGYSVSREKKESFPLTVTSAQKNPTAFYLCASSIPGHRNTEAFFGQGTRLTVV.

The chain combines TRBV5-5 with TRBJ2-7, with D possibly TRBD2 on 6 matching bases. There are 17 residues in the CDR3. The ends were cut back, 0 bases at V and 0 bases at J, with 16 bases in the middle. Germline CDR1 is SGHKS and CDR2 is YYEKEE (reference sequence). CDR3 sequence (DNA): TGTGCCAGCAGCTTGGCCCGCGGGGTAGGCTTCTCCTACGAGCAGTACTTC. Translated, it gives CASSLARGVGFSYEQYF. The whole variable domain, remainder taken from reference TRBV5-5 and TRBJ2-7, is DAGVTQSPTHLIKTRGQQVTLRCSPISGHKSVSWYQQVLGQGPQFIFQYYEKEERGRGNFPDRFSARQFPNYSSELNVNALLLGDSALYLCASSLARGVGFSYEQYFGPGTRLTVT.

The rearrangement uses TRBV6-6 and TRBJ1-5; 10 positions agree with TRBD1. The CDR3 loop spans 16 amino acids. J gave up 5 bases and V 6 bases, and 10 bases lay outside the gene matches. In germline, CDR1 is MNHNY, CDR2 SVGAGI (reference sequence). The CDR3 nucleotides read TGTGCCAGCAGGCCCTCCGGGACAGGGGATGATCAGCCCCAGCATTTT. Residues: CASRPSGTGDDQPQHF.

The gene calls are TRBV7-9 and TRBJ2-1; D gene unclear. The CDR3 has 13 residues. Trimming took 0 bases from V and 8 from J, leaving 8 bases between them. Germline lookup yields CDR1 SEHNR and CDR2 FQNEAQ (reference sequence). In DNA, the CDR3 is TGTGCCAGCAGCTTAGCTTTGGTGGATGAGCAGTTCTTC. It is translated as CASSLALVDEQFF. Full variable domain (outside the CDR3, taken from reference TRBV7-9 and TRBJ2-1): DTGVSQNPRHKITKRGQNVTFRCDPISEHNRLYWYRQTLGQGPEFLTYFQNEAQLEKSRLLSDRFSAERPKGSFSTLEIQRTEQGDSAMYLCASSLALVDEQFFGPGTRLTVL.

The chain has TRBV11-2 and TRBJ2-2; D uncertain. CDR3 length equals 16 residues. Trimming took 3 bases from V and 4 from J, leaving 15 bases between them. CDR1 is SGHAT and CDR2 is FQNNGV in the germline V gene. CDR3 amino acids: CASSFSQKRVTGELFF. CDR3 sequence (DNA): TGTGCCAGCAGCTTCAGTCAAAAGAGAGTCACCGGGGAGCTGTTTTTT.

This clone was observed once. The chain is built from TRBV6-1 and TRBJ2-7; TRBD1 matches 9 bases. The CDR3 runs to 14 residues. J gave up 6 bases and V 1 base, and 4 bases lay outside the gene matches. CDR1 and CDR2 (germline): MNHNS, SASEGT. The CDR3 spells CASSEGDRVGEQYF. The CDR3 coding sequence is TGTGCCAGCAGTGAAGGGGACAGGGTGGGCGAGCAGTACTTC.

The chain carries TRBV24-1 and TRBJ2-1; 9 nucleotides align to TRBD1. From germline, CDR1 is KGHDR and CDR2 SFDVKD. CDR3 length: 17 residues. Trimming took 9 bases from V and 6 from J; bases not matched to a gene: 17. The CDR3 is CATSGIHAGTGTNEQFF. Written as DNA, the CDR3 is TGTGCCACCTCAGGCATCCACGCCGGGACAGGGACCAATGAGCAGTTCTTC.